This paragraph covers one TCR beta chain sequence. The repertoire was sequenced with immunoSEQ multiplex PCR; TCRdb's copy has only in-frame clones and lacks some. The table includes 630,000 or so clones, 95% to 98% detected once. This sample stems from a study of shared clonotypes between healthy human individuals. Per germline, CDR1 MNHNS and CDR2 SASEGT. The V and J ends lost 4 bases and 1 base respectively, with 7 bases between them. This CDR3 has 13 amino acids. Naive CD8 cells comprised CD45RO-negative, CCR7-positively selected cells, excluding terminally differentiated effector memory CD45RA+ cells.

The sequence was collected from a young man in good health. The chain uses TRBV6-1 and TRBJ2-5, with TRBD2 as a possible D gene (6 bases). Sequencing input: naive CD8+ T cells sorted from blood. The CDR3 sequence is CASSARGQETQYF. The DNA of the CDR3 is TGTGCCAGCAGTGCGCGGGGCCAAGAGACCCAGTACTTC.